These 18 T cell receptor beta chains came from one sample sequenced in a study of T-cell reconstitution after alpha-beta-depleted transplantation in children. Preparing the TCRbeta library involved the use of unique molecular identifiers. A single record per CDR3 protein comes from TCRdb applying MiXCR to the PCR reads. Among about 290,000 distinct CDR3 sequences listed, around 7.3% were seen once. Study results and caveats: Among T cells one year after transplant, newly produced cells accounted for most counts and diversity.

No antigen is known for these receptors. The specimen was peripheral blood, collected 360 days after TCRalphabeta/CD19-depleted stem cell transplant. These receptor sequences come from a female patient aged 2 to 10 who had a stem cell transplant for Fanconi anemia, so the T cells may come from the graft donor.

This clonotype was seen many times. This chain connects TRBV9 to TRBJ2-1; TRBD1 matches at 7 bases. Trimming took 2 bases from V and 0 from J; bases not matched to a gene: 5. CDR3 length: 16 residues. Per germline, CDR1 SGDLS and CDR2 YYNGEE. Here the CDR3 reads CASSVGGQASYNEQFF. The CDR3 nucleotides are TGTGCCAGCAGCGTTGGAGGACAGGCCTCCTACAATGAGCAGTTCTTC.

This clonotype was seen a few times. V gene TRBV27 combines with J gene TRBJ1-2; 8 bases match TRBD1. Unmatched junction bases numbered 12, after V lost 5 bases and J lost 4 bases. The length of the CDR3 is 16 residues. CDR1 is MNHEY, CDR2 SMNVEV, per germline (reference sequence). CDR3 coding DNA: TGTGCCAGCAGTCTGCAGGGCGGACAGGGAGTCTATGGCTACACCTTC. Protein: CASSLQGGQGVYGYTF.

V gene TRBV20-1 combines with J gene TRBJ2-5; D remains unclear. The germline CDR1 and CDR2 sequences are DFQATT and SNEGSKA (reference sequence). This CDR3 spans 15 amino acids. Trimming removed 1 base from V and 4 bases from J, with 16 bases in between. CDR3 residues: CSARASSRVGETQYF. The CDR3 DNA is TGCAGTGCTAGAGCTTCGTCCCGGGTTGGAGAGACCCAGTACTTC.

This clonotype was observed a few times. The chain has TRBV20-1 and TRBJ2-7; D is possibly TRBD1 or TRBD2 (6 bases each). This CDR3 has 16 amino acids. Trimming took 1 base from V and 2 from J, leaving 18 bases between them. The V gene's germline CDR1 is DFQATT and CDR2 SNEGSKA (reference sequence). The CDR3 nucleotides read TGCAGTGCTAGAGTCCCCCGAAGGAGGGGGGCCTACGAGCAGTACTTC. This codes for CSARVPRRRGAYEQYF.

This clonotype was counted at least ten times. This chain links TRBV12-3 or TRBV12-4 with TRBJ1-5; D not resolved. Trimming left V 6 bases short and J 0 bases short, with 9 bases between. The CDR3 contains 14 residues. DNA of the CDR3: TGTGCCAGCAGCTGGCGGGATAGCAATCAGCCCCAGCATTTT. This sequence encodes CASSWRDSNQPQHF.

This clonotype was observed at least ten times. J is TRBJ2-3 and V is TRBV5-6, with TRBD2 matching over 7 bases. The CDR3 runs 14 residues. The J segment lost 4 bases and the V segment lost 2 bases, leaving 4 bases of the junction unmatched. From germline, CDR1 is SGHDT and CDR2 YYEEEE. The CDR3 is CASSLGLGADTQYF. The CDR3 nucleotides read TGTGCCAGCAGCTTAGGACTAGGAGCAGATACGCAGTATTTT. The full variable domain, its missing parts supplied by reference TRBV5-6 and TRBJ2-3, is DAGVTQSPTHLIKTRGQQVTLRCSPKSGHDTVSWYQQALGQGPQFIFQYYEEEERQRGNFPDRFSGHQFPNYSSELNVNALLLGDSALYLCASSLGLGADTQYFGPGTRLTVL.

This clonotype was observed a few times. J is TRBJ2-5 and V is TRBV20-1; no firm D call. The CDR3 spans 14 residues. The germline gives CDR1 DFQATT, CDR2 SNEGSKA (reference sequence). V gave up 4 bases and J gave up 7 bases, with 19 bases separating them. CDR3 residues: CSATPGPKRRTQYF. The CDR3 DNA is TGCAGTGCTACGCCGGGCCCTAAACGACGGACCCAGTACTTC.

CDR3 coding DNA: TGTGCCAGCAGCTCCCGGACAGGGAGCACAGATACGCAGTATTTT. Its protein is CASSSRTGSTDTQYF. The chain links TRBV7-9 to TRBJ2-3, with 8 bases identical to TRBD1. Germline-derived CDR1 and CDR2 are SEHNR and FQNEAQ (reference sequence). The CDR3 sequence is 15 residues long. The V and J ends lost 4 bases and 0 bases, in that order; junction bases with no gene match: 3. Combining the CDR3 with reference TRBV7-9 and TRBJ2-3 gives the whole variable domain DTGVSQNPRHKITKRGQNVTFRCDPISEHNRLYWYRQTLGQGPEFLTYFQNEAQLEKSRLLSDRFSAERPKGSFSTLEIQRTEQGDSAMYLCASSSRTGSTDTQYFGPGTRLTVL.

This clonotype was picked up many times. The genes are TRBV10-3 and TRBJ1-1; the D is unclear. The V gene's germline CDR1 is ENHRY and CDR2 SYGVKD. The V end was cut by 5 bases, the J end by 1 base, with 8 bases between. The CDR3 has 13 amino acids. CDR3 nucleotides: TGTGCCATCAGTTCTACAGAGAACACTGAAGCTTTCTTT. Protein sequence: CAISSTENTEAFF.

This clonotype has at least ten counts. The chain links TRBV6-2 or TRBV6-3 to TRBJ2-3; D perhaps matches TRBD1 (6 bases). Germline CDR1 is MNHEY and CDR2 is SVGEGT. This CDR3 spans 13 amino acids. Trimming shortened V by 6 bases and J by 10 bases, and 17 bases separated the two germline ends. DNA for the CDR3: TGTGCCAGCAGCCCCGACGGACCAGGGGCGCAGTATTTT. It specifies CASSPDGPGAQYF.

The table lists this clonotype with many counts. V usage is TRBV5-1 and J usage is TRBJ2-3, with D tentatively TRBD2 (6 bases). Trimming shortened V by 0 bases and J by 2 bases, and 7 bases separated the two germline ends. CDR3 length: 14 amino acids. Germline values: CDR1 SGHRS, CDR2 YFSETQ. CDR3 region: CASSLVDYTDTQYF. The CDR3 DNA reads as TGCGCCAGCAGCTTGGTGGACTACACAGATACGCAGTATTTT.

The table lists this clonotype with a few counts. The V call is TRBV20-1, the J call TRBJ2-1, with TRBD2 matching 13 bases. CDR1 and CDR2 (germline): DFQATT, SNEGSKA (reference sequence). V dropped 3 bases and J dropped 3; count of bases not matched to a gene: 5. The CDR3 is 16 residues long. DNA of the CDR3: TGCAGTGCTAGGGCGACTAGCGGGGGGCGCTACAATGAGCAGTTCTTC. This encodes CSARATSGGRYNEQFF.

This clonotype was counted between two and nine times. This chain connects TRBV11-3 to TRBJ2-3, with 7 positions matching TRBD2. CDR3 length: 18 residues. V dropped 5 bases and J dropped 2; count of bases not matched to a gene: 16. Germline-derived CDR1 and CDR2 are SGHNT and YENEEA. The CDR3, as DNA: TGTGCCAGCAGCCTTATGGGGCTAGCGGTCGACCTCACAGATACGCAGTATTTT. Translated: CASSLMGLAVDLTDTQYF.

This clonotype showed up just a few times. V usage is TRBV7-2 and J usage is TRBJ2-1; 11 bases agree with TRBD2. V shed 5 bases, J shed 7 bases, and the junction held 10 bases outside the gene matches. The length of the CDR3 is 16 residues. Germline CDR1 SGHTA, CDR2 FQGNSA. In DNA form, the CDR3 reads TGTGCCAGCAGCCTCAGGAGGGCTAGCGGGAGGAATGAGCAGTTCTTC. Translating it yields CASSLRRASGRNEQFF. Full variable domain (remainder filled in from reference TRBV7-2 and TRBJ2-1): GAGVSQSPSNKVTEKGKDVELRCDPISGHTALYWYRQSLGQGLEFLIYFQGNSAPDKSGLPSDRFSAERTGGSVSTLTIQRTQQEDSAVYLCASSLRRASGRNEQFFGPGTRLTVL.

The chain carries TRBV5-6 and TRBJ1-1, with 9 positions matching TRBD1. Germline values: CDR1 SGHDT, CDR2 YYEEEE. V trimming: 2 bases; J trimming: 8 bases; junction bases outside the gene matches: 7. This CDR3 is built from 14 residues. The CDR3 loop reads CASSLLPGTGEAFF. CDR3 coding DNA: TGTGCCAGCAGCTTACTTCCGGGGACAGGGGAAGCTTTCTTT.

This clonotype was picked up many times. The chain joins TRBV5-8 to TRBJ2-1; D is perhaps TRBD2 (5 bases). The germline V gene encodes CDR1 SGHTS and CDR2 YDEGEE. The CDR3 has 15 residues. Trimming pared 5 bases from V and 0 bases from J, leaving 12 bases between. The CDR3 region is CASSSGVSSYNEQFF. The CDR3, as DNA: TGTGCCAGCAGTTCCGGGGTATCCTCCTACAATGAGCAGTTCTTC.

This clonotype was recorded at least ten times. V and J are TRBV11-2 and TRBJ2-7; 7 bases map to TRBD1. Germline loops: CDR1 SGHAT, CDR2 FQNNGV. CDR3 length equals 15 residues. Unmatched junction bases numbered 9, after V lost 1 base and J lost 6 bases. As DNA, the CDR3 is TGTGCCAGCAGCTTAGCCCCTCCTCCAGGGGGCGAGCAGTACGTC. Translation: CASSLAPPPGGEQYV.

This clonotype was counted many times. The chain employs TRBV7-6 and TRBJ2-1; 11 bases fit TRBD1. Trimming at V came to 5 bases and at J to 2 bases, leaving 11 bases not matched to a gene. CDR3 length: 18 amino acids. Germline V gives CDR1 SGHVS, CDR2 FNYEAQ. CDR3: CASSRSGQGADTYNEQFF. The CDR3 DNA sequence: TGTGCCAGCAGCCGTTCAGGACAGGGGGCTGATACCTACAATGAGCAGTTCTTC.